The 22 T cell receptor beta chains below come from one sample, sequenced in a study of vaccination and CD4 T cells after COVID-19. What these receptors recognize is not known. The Oncomine TCR Beta short-read assay was applied to DNA of cultured CD4+ T cells. In TCRdb, the PCR reads were re-called with MiXCR into one record per CDR3 protein. Of roughly 14,000 distinct CDR3 sequences in the sample, about 39% are singletons; the top ten hold 5.6%. Regarding treatment: roughly 10-day PBMC culture with coronavirus spike peptide pools or control peptides (ViraFEST assay). Sequenced here: CD4+ T cells from blood, cultured in vitro, sampled before SARS-CoV-2 vaccination. All receptors derive from a human donor who had recovered from COVID-19.

In its sample, this clonotype was seen a few times. The chain uses TRBV19 and TRBJ2-1; 13 bases are shared with TRBD2. After removal of 10 bases from V and 6 bases from J, the junction contained 9 bases not matched to a gene. Germline V gene sequence: CDR1 LNHDA, CDR2 SQIVND (reference sequence). The CDR3 contains 15 residues. The CDR3 protein is CATLGLAGLGNEQFF. DNA for the CDR3: TGTGCCACACTGGGACTAGCGGGACTAGGCAATGAGCAGTTCTTC. Drawing the rest from reference TRBV19 and TRBJ2-1, the complete variable domain is DGGITQSPKYLFRKEGQNVTLSCEQNLNHDAMYWYRQDPGQGLRLIYYSQIVNDFQKGDIAEGYSVSREKKESFPLTVTSAQKNPTAFYLCATLGLAGLGNEQFFGPGTRLTVL.

This clonotype was counted only a few times. V gene TRBV6-1 combines with J gene TRBJ2-7, with D perhaps matching TRBD1 (5 bases). The CDR3 spans 13 residues. Germline assignment: CDR1 MNHNS and CDR2 SASEGT. V lost 9 bases, J lost 0 bases, and 12 bases lay in between. The CDR3 DNA follows: TGTGCCAGTGACAGCCTGCACTCCTACGAGCAGTACTTC. Protein: CASDSLHSYEQYF.

J is TRBJ2-2 and V is TRBV20-1; no clear D gene. Trimming removed 6 bases from V and 3 bases from J, with 14 bases in between. Germline V CDR1 and CDR2: DFQATT, SNEGSKA (reference sequence). The length of the CDR3 is 14 residues. The CDR3 spells CSAYLRRDTGELFF. In DNA form, the CDR3 reads TGCAGTGCCTATCTGCGTCGGGACACCGGGGAGCTGTTTTTT.

The chain links TRBV20-1 to TRBJ2-7; the match to TRBD2 covers 9 bases. V shed 6 bases and J 2 bases; nucleotides not matched to a gene: 14. CDR1 is DFQATT and CDR2 is SNEGSKA in the germline V gene (reference sequence). The length of the CDR3 is 16 residues. CDR3 amino acids: CSAGTQRTSETYEQYF. In DNA form, the CDR3 reads TGCAGTGCGGGAACGCAGAGGACTAGCGAAACCTACGAGCAGTACTTC.

This clonotype was observed a few times. J is TRBJ1-2 and V is TRBV10-3, with D hard to call. The CDR3 contains 13 residues. With 7 bases removed from V and 0 bases from J, the gap between germline ends came to 9 bases. In germline, CDR1 is ENHRY, CDR2 SYGVKD. CDR3 sequence: CAIMSQANYGYTF. Here the CDR3 DNA reads TGTGCCATCATGAGTCAAGCTAACTATGGCTACACCTTC.

The V call is TRBV7-2, the J call TRBJ1-2, with a weak D call TRBD1 (6 bases). The CDR3 is 15 residues long. V lost 4 bases and J lost 0, with 12 bases in between. Germline values: CDR1 SGHTA, CDR2 FQGNSA. CDR3 in amino acids: CASSSGQSTNYGYTF. CDR3 nucleotides: TGTGCCAGCAGCTCCGGACAGTCTACTAACTATGGCTACACCTTC.

This clonotype turned up a few times. This chain connects TRBV7-9 to TRBJ1-1, with 10 bases fitting TRBD1. The V gene's germline CDR1 is SEHNR and CDR2 FQNEAQ (reference sequence). V lost 4 bases, J lost 5 bases, and 4 bases stayed unmatched. The CDR3 totals 14 residues. The CDR3 nucleotides are TGTGCCAGCAGCTCAGACAGGGGGCGGACTGAAGCTTTCTTT. Residues: CASSSDRGRTEAFF.

This clonotype has only a few counts. The chain couples TRBV29-1 to TRBJ2-7; D gene unclear. This CDR3 region has 12 residues. The germline gives CDR1 SQVTM, CDR2 ANQGSEA. The V and J ends lost 4 bases and 7 bases respectively, with 14 bases between them. CDR3 amino acids: CSVGLGLGEQYF. For the CDR3, the DNA is TGCAGCGTTGGGCTGGGCCTAGGAGAGCAGTACTTC.

The rearrangement uses TRBV12-3 or TRBV12-4 and TRBJ1-1, with D unclear. This CDR3 contains 15 residues. Between the trimmed V and J ends, which lost 7 bases and 1 base, there was a span of 16 bases. The CDR3 DNA reads as TGTGCCAGCATTCATGGTCGTCGGTGGAACACTGAAGCTTTCTTT. It translates to CASIHGRRWNTEAFF.

This chain links TRBV6-1 with TRBJ2-3; D call uncertain. With 4 bases removed from V and 5 bases from J, the gap between germline ends came to 7 bases. CDR3 length equals 12 residues. Germline assignment: CDR1 MNHNS and CDR2 SASEGT. Written as DNA, the CDR3 is TGTGCCAGCAGTGCCATTAAAGATACGCAGTATTTT. Translating gives CASSAIKDTQYF.

This clonotype turned up a few times. V and J are TRBV27 and TRBJ1-2; D ambiguous. The CDR3 is 14 amino acids. Germline values: CDR1 MNHEY, CDR2 SMNVEV (reference sequence). V was pared by 3 bases and J by 9 bases, with 17 bases between. The CDR3 nucleotides are TGTGCCAGCAGTTTCCCCGGACGTCCCTGGAGCTACACCTTC. This sequence encodes CASSFPGRPWSYTF.

The chain joins TRBV27 to TRBJ2-7; the D gene is possibly TRBD2 (5 bases). CDR3 length equals 14 residues. V lost 11 bases and J lost 3, with 20 bases in between. Germline V gene lookup returns CDR1 MNHEY and CDR2 SMNVEV (reference sequence). This chain's CDR3 is CASMRAATDYEQYF. CDR3 nucleotides: TGTGCCTCGATGCGGGCAGCCACAGACTACGAGCAGTACTTC.

V gene TRBV28 combines with J gene TRBJ1-1, with TRBD1 identical over 7 bases. Germline V gene lookup returns CDR1 MDHEN and CDR2 SYDVKM. There are 17 residues in the CDR3. J was trimmed by 3 bases and V by 11 bases; bases with no gene match: 21. The chain's CDR3 is CAVGLLGDRRKDTEAFF. CDR3 sequence (DNA): TGTGCCGTCGGGCTACTCGGGGACAGAAGGAAGGACACTGAAGCTTTCTTT. Supplemented by reference TRBV28 and TRBJ1-1, the full variable domain reads DVKVTQSSRYLVKRTGEKVFLECVQDMDHENMFWYRQDPGLGLRLIYFSYDVKMKEKGDIPEGYSVSREKKERFSLILESASTNQTSMYLCAVGLLGDRRKDTEAFFGQGTRLTVV.

This clonotype was seen a handful of times. The chain combines TRBV4-1 with TRBJ1-5, with D perhaps matching TRBD1 (6 bases). V was cut by 3 bases and J by 5 bases, with 20 bases left in between. The CDR3 has 17 amino acids. Germline lookup yields CDR1 MGHRA and CDR2 YSYEKL. The CDR3 spells CASSHPAGTRTDQPQHF. CDR3 sequence (DNA): TGCGCCAGCAGCCACCCCGCGGGAACCCGGACAGATCAGCCCCAGCATTTT.

This clonotype appeared a few times. This rearrangement joins TRBV28 to TRBJ2-2; tentatively, D is TRBD1 (6 bases). CDR3 size: 16 residues. Trimming left V 2 bases short and J 1 base short, with 11 bases between. The germline gives CDR1 MDHEN, CDR2 SYDVKM. This chain's CDR3 is CASSLSGQQNTGELFF. DNA for the CDR3: TGTGCCAGCAGTTTAAGTGGACAGCAGAACACCGGGGAGCTGTTTTTT.

This clonotype turned up a few times. The CDR3 spells CATAGDSPYGYTF. Here the CDR3 DNA reads TGTGCCACCGCGGGGGATAGCCCCTATGGCTACACCTTC. The V and J genes are TRBV10-3 and TRBJ1-2; possibly TRBD1 for D (5 bases). The CDR3 consists of 13 residues. Germline V CDR1 and CDR2: ENHRY, SYGVKD. The V gene lost 10 bases and the J gene lost 4 bases, with 16 bases spanning the gap.

The rearrangement joins TRBV6-2 or TRBV6-3 to TRBJ1-2, with 9 bases identical to TRBD1. The V gene end was trimmed by 8 bases and the J gene end by 13 bases; junction bases not matched to a gene: 14. Germline CDR1 and CDR2: MNHEY and SVGEGT. The CDR3 covers 13 residues. CDR3 protein: CASGEINRGQGTF. The CDR3 nucleotides read TGTGCCAGCGGGGAGATCAACAGGGGGCAGGGCACCTTC.

V and J are TRBV7-2 and TRBJ2-1, with TRBD2 identical over 13 bases. Trimming took 1 base from V and 5 from J; bases not matched to a gene: 5. The germline V gene encodes CDR1 SGHTA and CDR2 FQGNSA. The length of the CDR3 is 17 residues. CDR3: CASSLDRTSGGNNEQFF. Here the CDR3 DNA reads TGTGCCAGCAGCTTAGATCGGACTAGCGGGGGAAACAATGAGCAGTTCTTC. The full variable domain, in which reference TRBV7-2 and TRBJ2-1 provide the parts outside the CDR3, is GAGVSQSPSNKVTEKGKDVELRCDPISGHTALYWYRQSLGQGLEFLIYFQGNSAPDKSGLPSDRFSAERTGGSVSTLTIQRTQQEDSAVYLCASSLDRTSGGNNEQFFGPGTRLTVL.

The rearrangement links TRBV6-2 or TRBV6-3 to TRBJ1-4, with 7 bases aligning to TRBD1. The J segment lost 8 bases and the V segment lost 8 bases, leaving 11 bases of the junction unmatched. The CDR3 is 14 residues long. CDR1 and CDR2 (germline): MNHEY, SVGEGT. In DNA form, the CDR3 reads TGTGCCAGCCCCTACAGGGGTCGGCGCGAAAAACTGTTTTTT. It specifies CASPYRGRREKLFF.

This sequence joins TRBV28 and TRBJ2-7; 10 bases fit TRBD2. This CDR3 contains 15 residues. Germline CDR1 reads MDHEN; CDR2 reads SYDVKM. Trimming took 10 bases from V and 3 from J; bases not matched to a gene: 12. Here the CDR3 reads CATPSGSLENYEQYF. CDR3 sequence (DNA): TGTGCCACCCCTAGCGGGAGTCTAGAAAACTACGAGCAGTACTTC.

The chain joins TRBV28 to TRBJ2-5; D unclear. The CDR3 is 11 amino acids. V lost 3 bases to trimming and J lost 4 bases, with 3 bases between them. Germline loops: CDR1 MDHEN, CDR2 SYDVKM. Here the CDR3 DNA reads TGTGCCAGCAGTTTCCGAGAGACCCAGTACTTC. It codes for CASSFRETQYF.

The chain uses TRBV20-1 and TRBJ1-5, with TRBD1 matching 9 bases. The CDR3 spans 14 residues. CDR1 DFQATT and CDR2 SNEGSKA come from the germline V gene (reference sequence). V dropped 6 bases and J dropped 5; count of bases not matched to a gene: 8. In DNA form, the CDR3 reads TGCAGTGCGGAACCTACAGGGGGCGATCAGCCCCAGCATTTT. Translated, it gives CSAEPTGGDQPQHF.